The 21 T cell receptor beta chains below come from one sample, sequenced in a study of T cell responses to AZD1222 COVID-19 vaccine. Clones were read by immunoSEQ multiplex PCR, and TCRdb kept only the in-frame ones, dropping some. The table has under 130,000 clones, around 80% seen once; the top ten hold around 5%. The material was peripheral blood, obtained on day 0 of AZD1222 vaccination. The receptor source for this set is an adult in good health.

The gene calls are TRBV5-4 and TRBJ1-2; D unclear. This CDR3 comprises 14 residues. Germline loops: CDR1 SGHNT, CDR2 YYREEE (reference sequence). V lost 3 bases to trimming and J lost 5 bases, with 14 bases between them. CDR3 amino acids: CASSSVADVYGYTF. CDR3 bases: TGTGCCAGCAGCTCCGTCGCAGACGTTTATGGCTACACCTTC.

This rearrangement joins TRBV2 to TRBJ1-1, with 8 bases that match TRBD1. The trim removed 5 bases at V and 3 bases at J, leaving 2 bases unmatched. CDR1 and CDR2 (germline): SNHLY, FYNNEI. The CDR3 consists of 13 residues. The CDR3 reads CASSKQGDTEAFF. In DNA form, the CDR3 reads TGTGCCAGCAGTAAACAGGGGGACACTGAAGCTTTCTTT.

This chain's CDR3 is CASSLLGTGGSETQYF. The CDR3 coding sequence is TGTGCCAGCAGCTTACTCGGGACAGGGGGCTCGGAGACCCAGTACTTC. This chain joins TRBV7-2 and TRBJ2-5; 12 bases are a match to TRBD1. Germline V gene lookup returns CDR1 SGHTA and CDR2 FQGNSA. The CDR3 consists of 16 residues. J lost 5 bases, V lost 2 bases, and 6 bases had no gene match.

The V gene is TRBV14, the J gene TRBJ1-6; D is unclear. The V and J ends lost 4 bases and 11 bases respectively, with 12 bases between them. The CDR3 is 13 residues long. Germline CDR1 is SGHDN and CDR2 is FVKESK. The CDR3 is CASSLKAGAPLHF. DNA of the CDR3: TGTGCCAGCAGCCTAAAGGCCGGGGCACCCCTCCACTTT.

This sequence joins TRBV5-6 and TRBJ1-5; D is unresolved. The germline gives CDR1 SGHDT, CDR2 YYEEEE. Trimming took off 2 bases at V and 4 bases at J, with 10 bases between the two ends. The CDR3 runs 14 residues. The CDR3 spells CASSFWTGNQPQHF. The CDR3, as DNA: TGTGCCAGCAGCTTTTGGACGGGGAATCAGCCCCAGCATTTT.

The J gene is TRBJ2-5, the V gene TRBV11-2, with D perhaps matching TRBD2 (6 bases). Trimming removed 4 bases from V and 4 bases from J, with 19 bases in between. This CDR3 region has 16 residues. CDR1 and CDR2 from the germline V gene are SGHAT and FQNNGV. CDR3 in DNA: TGTGCCAGCAGCTGGGGCGCGGGGTTTGTCGGAGAGACCCAGTACTTC. As protein: CASSWGAGFVGETQYF.

This clone is a singleton in its sample. This chain joins TRBV9 and TRBJ1-4; 8 bases are shared with TRBD1. This CDR3 region has 16 residues. The germline gives CDR1 SGDLS, CDR2 YYNGEE. V trimming: 4 bases; J trimming: 0 bases; junction bases outside the gene matches: 5. The CDR3 region is CASSPQGAATNEKLFF. Here the CDR3 DNA reads TGTGCCAGCAGCCCTCAGGGGGCCGCAACTAATGAAAAACTGTTTTTT.

This clone appeared a single time. This chain connects TRBV5-4 to TRBJ2-2; TRBD1 matches at 11 bases. Per germline, CDR1 SGHNT and CDR2 YYREEE (reference sequence). V gave up 0 bases and J gave up 4 bases; unmatched junction bases: 2. This CDR3 region has 16 residues. DNA of the CDR3: TGTGCCAGCAGCTTGGCGGGACAGGGGGGCACCGGGGAGCTGTTTTTT. It codes for CASSLAGQGGTGELFF.

The chain has TRBV18 and TRBJ2-1; D possibly corresponds to TRBD2 (5 bases). The V gene's germline CDR1 is KGHSH and CDR2 LQKENI. Trimming cost V 3 bases and J 10 bases, with 13 bases left between them. The length of the CDR3 is 13 residues. The CDR3 bases are TGTGCCAGCTCACCGGCGAATGGGGAGGAGCAGTTCTTC. Amino acid sequence: CASSPANGEEQFF.

J is TRBJ2-1 and V is TRBV20-1; D is undetermined. Between the trimmed V and J ends, which lost 6 bases and 13 bases, there was a span of 16 bases. Germline V gives CDR1 DFQATT, CDR2 SNEGSKA (reference sequence). This CDR3 comprises 11 residues. CDR3 nucleotide sequence: TGCAGTGCCACCCTACGTGGTATCCAGTTCTTC. As protein: CSATLRGIQFF.

This rearrangement joins TRBV7-8 to TRBJ2-1; TRBD2 matches 14 bases. Germline assignment: CDR1 SGHVS and CDR2 FQNEAQ. Germline trimming cut 9 bases from V and 7 bases from J; bases unmatched to any gene: 5. The CDR3 has 14 residues. The CDR3 DNA follows: TGTGCCAGTGGACTAGCGGGGGGACGAAATGAGCAGTTCTTC. Translating it yields CASGLAGGRNEQFF.

The chain employs TRBV7-2 and TRBJ2-7, with 9 nucleotides matching TRBD1. The CDR3 spans 15 residues. The V segment lost 5 bases and the J segment 5 bases; nucleotides outside the gene matches: 10. Germline V gene lookup returns CDR1 SGHTA and CDR2 FQGNSA. CDR3 coding DNA: TGTGCCAGCAGCCCGCCGGGACAGGGTGTTCACGAGCAGTACTTC. It codes for CASSPPGQGVHEQYF.

This chain connects TRBV18 to TRBJ1-1; D may be TRBD1 (6 bases). Trimming removed 1 base from V and 4 bases from J, with 19 bases in between. This CDR3 contains 17 residues. Germline lookup yields CDR1 KGHSH and CDR2 LQKENI. The CDR3 DNA sequence: TGTGCCAGCTCACCACTGGGGGGGGGCGCGGGCGGCACTGAAGCTTTCTTT. This gives the protein CASSPLGGGAGGTEAFF.

V is TRBV5-6 and J is TRBJ2-2; TRBD2 might be the D (5 bases). With 7 bases removed from V and 14 bases from J, the gap between germline ends came to 12 bases. CDR1 is SGHDT and CDR2 is YYEEEE in the germline V gene. The CDR3 contains 10 residues. The CDR3 region is CASSGSYLFF. The CDR3 nucleotides are TGTGCCAGCTCGGGAAGTTATCTGTTTTTT.

Regarding this clone: The sample carries other DNA sequences with the same CDR3. This chain links TRBV7-2 with TRBJ2-3, with unresolved D. There are 14 residues in the CDR3. Trimming left V 1 base short and J 3 bases short, with 8 bases between. Germline loops: CDR1 SGHTA, CDR2 FQGNSA. This CDR3 reads CASSLVGRTDTQYF. In DNA form, the CDR3 reads TGTGCCAGCAGCTTAGTGGGCAGGACAGATACGCAGTATTTT.

This clone was detected only a few times. This chain's CDR3 is CASSPDQSSYEQYF. CDR3 in DNA: TGCGCCAGCAGCCCGGACCAGAGCTCCTACGAGCAGTACTTC. The rearrangement links TRBV4-3 to TRBJ2-7; no firm D call. The CDR3 is 14 residues long. Germline values: CDR1 LGHNA, CDR2 YSLEER. The V end was cut by 4 bases, the J end by 0 bases, with 10 bases between.

This chain links TRBV6-1 with TRBJ2-7, with TRBD2 matching 11 bases. Germline V lookup: CDR1 MNHNS, CDR2 SASEGT. CDR3 length equals 15 residues. V was pared by 0 bases and J by 2 bases, with 0 bases of the junction left unmatched. CDR3 in amino acids: CASSEASGGAYEQYF. The CDR3 nucleotides are TGTGCCAGCAGTGAAGCTAGCGGGGGGGCCTACGAGCAGTACTTC.

The rearrangement uses TRBV5-1 and TRBJ1-1, with D possibly being TRBD1 (5 bases). Trimming took 4 bases from V and 0 from J, leaving 16 bases between them. The CDR3 sequence is 16 residues long. From germline, CDR1 is SGHRS and CDR2 YFSETQ. CDR3: CASSDSSTDMNTEAFF. CDR3 DNA: TGCGCCAGCAGCGATTCGTCGACAGACATGAACACTGAAGCTTTCTTT.

The V call is TRBV12-2, the J call TRBJ2-5; the table names TRBD2, a call not compared with the DNA. TRBV12-2 is a pseudogene locus. CDR3 size: 21 residues. Written as DNA, the CDR3 is TGTGCAAGTCGCTTACCCCTAACGACTAGCGGGGACCCCGGGGGGCAAGAGACCCAGTACTTC. This translates into CASRLPLTTSGDPGGQETQYF.

The J gene is TRBJ2-7, the V gene TRBV5-1; the match to TRBD2 covers 9 bases. From germline, CDR1 is SGHRS and CDR2 YFSETQ. The CDR3 loop spans 15 amino acids. Trimming cost V 4 bases and J 5 bases; bases outside gene matches: 10. In DNA, the CDR3 is TGCGCCAGCAGCACCTCTGCGGGGGGGCCCCACGAGCAGTACTTC. It codes for CASSTSAGGPHEQYF.

J is TRBJ1-5 and V is TRBV7-2; D uncertain. The CDR3 loop spans 13 amino acids. V was cut by 3 bases and J by 4 bases, with 7 bases left in between. Looked up from germline, CDR1 is SGHTA and CDR2 is FQGNSA. CDR3 residues: CASSFRLNQPQHF. CDR3 bases: TGTGCCAGCAGCTTCCGCCTAAATCAGCCCCAGCATTTT.